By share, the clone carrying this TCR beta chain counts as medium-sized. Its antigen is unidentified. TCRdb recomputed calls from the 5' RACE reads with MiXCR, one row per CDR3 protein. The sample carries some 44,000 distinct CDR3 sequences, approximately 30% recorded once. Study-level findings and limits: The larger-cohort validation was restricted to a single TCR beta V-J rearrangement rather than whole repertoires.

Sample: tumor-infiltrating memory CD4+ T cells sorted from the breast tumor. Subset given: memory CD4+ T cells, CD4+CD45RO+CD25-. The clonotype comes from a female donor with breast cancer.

The CDR3 reads CASSYSLGERAYEQYF. The CDR3 DNA follows: TGTGCCAGCAGTTACTCGTTGGGGGAACGGGCCTACGAGCAGTACTTC. The chain recombines TRBV6-2 or TRBV6-3 with TRBJ2-7, with D perhaps being TRBD1 or TRBD2 (5 bases each). Germline V gene lookup returns CDR1 MNHEY and CDR2 SVGEGT. Between the trimmed V and J ends, which lost 0 bases and 2 bases, there was a span of 14 bases. The CDR3 contains 16 residues.